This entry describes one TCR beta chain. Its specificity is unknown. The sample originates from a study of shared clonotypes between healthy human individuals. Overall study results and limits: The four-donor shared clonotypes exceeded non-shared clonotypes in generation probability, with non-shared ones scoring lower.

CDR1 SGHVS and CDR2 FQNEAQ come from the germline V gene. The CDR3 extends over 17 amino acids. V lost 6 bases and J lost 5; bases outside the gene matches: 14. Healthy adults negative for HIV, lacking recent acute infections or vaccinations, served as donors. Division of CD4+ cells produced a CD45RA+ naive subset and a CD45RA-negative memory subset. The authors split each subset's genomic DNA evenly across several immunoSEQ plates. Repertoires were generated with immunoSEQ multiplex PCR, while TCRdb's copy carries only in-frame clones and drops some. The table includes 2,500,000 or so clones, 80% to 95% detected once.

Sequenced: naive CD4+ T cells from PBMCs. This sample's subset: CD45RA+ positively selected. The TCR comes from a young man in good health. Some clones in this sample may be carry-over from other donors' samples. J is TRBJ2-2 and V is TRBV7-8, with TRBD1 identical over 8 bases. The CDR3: CASSLRTGFGQTGELFF. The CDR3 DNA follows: TGTGCCAGCAGTTTACGGACAGGGTTCGGTCAAACCGGGGAGCTGTTTTTT.